The entry below describes one T cell receptor beta chain. No antigen is known for it. Per germline, CDR1 SGDLS and CDR2 YYNGEE. This CDR3 is 13 amino acids long. The J segment lost 9 bases and the V segment lost 3 bases, leaving 9 bases of the junction unmatched. This entry belongs to a study of beta chain features in type 1 diabetes. The overall study: Across all samples, over 85 million sorted cells were examined. Study-wide points: At VDJ recombination sites, type 1 diabetes patients had fewer insertions and more deleted nucleotides. Among all four CD4+ subsets, Type 1 diabetes patients had TCRB CDR3s that were moderately but significantly shorter.

The study reverse transcribed the entire isolated RNA, so it sequenced expressed TCRB transcripts. Sequenced by immunoSEQ multiplex PCR; TCRdb stores in-frame clones only, minus some. The data contain hundreds of thousands of clones, 15% of them singletons. Sequenced sample: naive CD4+ T cells from blood. This receptor was identified in a man aged 18 to 30 with type 1 diabetes. This chain links TRBV9 with TRBJ2-7; 7 bases match TRBD2. Here the CDR3 DNA reads TGTGCCAGCAGCGCCTCGGGGGGTTCTGTGCAGTACTTC. Its protein product is CASSASGGSVQYF.